Here is one T cell receptor beta chain with its context. These data belong to a study of blood T cell repertoires in COVID-19. This CDR3 has 17 residues. The germline V gene encodes CDR1 KGHSH and CDR2 LQKENI. V trimming: 6 bases; J trimming: 3 bases; junction bases outside the gene matches: 11. As originally analysed: Using reference gene primer amplification, nucleated cell counts were estimated. TCRdb keeps only in-frame clones here, not all; method: immunoSEQ multiplex PCR. V and J calls and clone size are given by that table; D and trimming were obtained from the DNA. Of 270,000 or so clones in the sample, 90% were seen once. Followed longitudinally, the Seattle patients had been enrolled during active infection.

The sample comprised peripheral blood. The rearrangement joins TRBV18 to TRBJ2-3; TRBD2 matches at 11 bases. The receptor was isolated from a woman aged 60-75 years with COVID-19, enrolled during active disease. The DNA of the CDR3 is TGTGCCAGCTCCCACAACGGACTAGCGGGTTGGACAGATACGCAGTATTTT. Protein product: CASSHNGLAGWTDTQYF.